These 30 T cell receptor beta chains originate from one sample sequenced in a study of T-cell reconstitution after alpha-beta-depleted transplantation in children. Unique molecular identifiers tagged the TCRbeta library. TCRdb reprocessed the PCR reads via MiXCR and lists one record per CDR3 protein. The sample consists of 580,000 or so distinct CDR3 sequences, more than 20% of them appearing once. Sequences were derived from PBMCs, mostly from graft donor cells, sampled 360 days after TCRalphabeta/CD19-depleted stem cell transplant. These receptor sequences come from a boy younger than two who had a stem cell transplant for acute myeloid leukemia, so the T cells may come from the graft donor.

The table lists this clonotype with many counts. CDR3 DNA: TGTGCCAGCAGTTGGGGACCTCCGGGAGAGACCCAGTACTTC. It is translated as CASSWGPPGETQYF. This chain joins TRBV12-3 or TRBV12-4 and TRBJ2-5; either TRBD1 or TRBD2 may fit D (5 bases each). The CDR3 runs 14 residues. V was cut by 4 bases and J by 4 bases, with 13 bases left in between.

This clonotype was seen ten or more times. The chain couples TRBV6-5 to TRBJ2-7; D gene unclear. V lost 0 bases to trimming and J lost 6 bases, with 9 bases between them. CDR1 is MNHEY, CDR2 SVGAGI, per germline. The CDR3 sequence is 13 residues long. CDR3 loop: CASSYSNHGEQYF. CDR3 sequence (DNA): TGTGCCAGCAGTTACTCGAACCATGGCGAGCAGTACTTC.

The V and J genes are TRBV6-2 or TRBV6-3 and TRBJ2-1; a weak D match, TRBD2 (6 bases). The CDR3 length is 15 residues. Trimming removed 5 bases from V and 3 bases from J, with 14 bases in between. CDR1 MNHEY and CDR2 SVGEGT come from the germline V gene. This CDR3 is CASSPPGVNYNEQFF. DNA of the CDR3: TGTGCCAGCAGTCCCCCGGGGGTAAACTACAATGAGCAGTTCTTC.

Many counts were recorded for this clonotype. The chain uses TRBV9 and TRBJ2-1; perhaps TRBD1 as D (5 bases). Trimming took 0 bases from V and 8 from J, leaving 6 bases between them. The germline V gene has CDR1 SGDLS and CDR2 YYNGEE. This CDR3 has 12 residues. The CDR3 sequence is CASSVGGYEQFF. Here the CDR3 DNA reads TGTGCCAGCAGCGTAGGGGGCTATGAGCAGTTCTTC.

This clonotype showed up many times. J is TRBJ1-5 and V is TRBV2; the match to TRBD1 covers 8 bases. This CDR3 region has 14 residues. Germline V lookup: CDR1 SNHLY, CDR2 FYNNEI. J was trimmed by 11 bases and V by 1 base; bases with no gene match: 7. CDR3 coding DNA: TGTGCCAGCAGTGAAGGGCAGGGGGCGCATTCCCAGCATTTT. This encodes CASSEGQGAHSQHF.

This clonotype was seen repeatedly, ten times or more. The rearrangement uses TRBV28 and TRBJ2-1; D perhaps matches TRBD1 (6 bases). Trimming took 2 bases from V and 9 from J, leaving 20 bases between them. This CDR3 region has 16 residues. Germline V CDR1 and CDR2: MDHEN, SYDVKM. CDR3 residues: CASSLAGDGSRGEQFF. The CDR3, as DNA: TGTGCCAGCAGTTTAGCAGGGGACGGGTCTCGGGGTGAGCAGTTCTTC. The variable domain in full, with the rest retrieved from reference TRBV28 and TRBJ2-1, is DVKVTQSSRYLVKRTGEKVFLECVQDMDHENMFWYRQDPGLGLRLIYFSYDVKMKEKGDIPEGYSVSREKKERFSLILESASTNQTSMYLCASSLAGDGSRGEQFFGPGTRLTVL.

This clonotype was recorded a few times. This chain joins TRBV12-3 or TRBV12-4 and TRBJ2-5; D gene unclear. This CDR3 contains 13 residues. The V end was cut by 1 base, the J end by 7 bases, with 10 bases between. CDR3 protein: CASSLVGSGTQYF. In DNA, the CDR3 is TGTGCCAGCAGTTTAGTGGGGTCGGGGACCCAGTACTTC.

This clonotype was counted many times. The chain is built from TRBV18 and TRBJ2-5; D call uncertain. The CDR3 runs 12 residues. V lost 2 bases to trimming and J lost 3 bases, with 4 bases between them. CDR1 is KGHSH and CDR2 is LQKENI in the germline V gene. The CDR3 sequence is CASSPLEETQYF. As DNA, the CDR3 is TGTGCCAGCTCACCATTGGAAGAGACCCAGTACTTC.

In nucleotides, the CDR3 is TGCGCCAGCAGCTTGGTAAACAGGGGCACTGAAGCTTTCTTT. Protein product: CASSLVNRGTEAFF. The J gene is TRBJ1-1, the V gene TRBV5-1; 7 bases map to TRBD1. Germline CDR1 and CDR2: SGHRS and YFSETQ. This CDR3 region has 14 residues. The ends lost 0 bases at V and 4 bases at J; junction bases unmatched: 3.

CDR3: CASSFSGGSLYEQYF. The CDR3, as DNA: TGTGCCAGCAGCTTTAGCGGGGGCAGTCTCTACGAGCAGTACTTC. This sequence joins TRBV7-2 and TRBJ2-7; 9 bases fit TRBD2. Germline CDR1 and CDR2: SGHTA and FQGNSA. The V and J ends lost 3 bases and 3 bases, in that order; junction bases with no gene match: 6. This CDR3 has 15 residues.

At least ten counts were recorded for this clonotype. The chain carries TRBV20-1 and TRBJ2-3; 7 bases match TRBD1. V lost 6 bases to trimming and J lost 5 bases; unmatched junction nucleotides: 17. Germline CDR1 is DFQATT and CDR2 is SNEGSKA (reference sequence). The CDR3 extends over 16 amino acids. The CDR3 sequence is CSASPTGRYPRDTQYF. The DNA for the CDR3 is TGCAGTGCGTCGCCGACAGGGCGCTATCCAAGAGATACGCAGTATTTT.

J is TRBJ2-7 and V is TRBV6-2 or TRBV6-3; the D gene could be TRBD1 or TRBD2 (5 bases each). The germline gives CDR1 MNHEY, CDR2 SVGEGT. V lost 10 bases and J lost 3, with 16 bases in between. CDR3 size: 13 residues. DNA of the CDR3: TGTGCCACCCGGGACCCAACCCTCTACGAGCAGTACTTC. Its translation is CATRDPTLYEQYF.

This clonotype was found a few times. The rearrangement uses TRBV11-3 and TRBJ2-7; weak D call: TRBD1 (6 bases). The germline V gene has CDR1 SGHNT and CDR2 YENEEA. Trimming took 5 bases from V and 2 from J, leaving 13 bases between them. The CDR3 totals 14 residues. This CDR3 is CASSPGVKAYEQYF. As DNA, the CDR3 is TGTGCCAGCAGCCCAGGGGTAAAGGCCTACGAGCAGTACTTC.

At least ten counts were recorded for this clonotype. The chain recombines TRBV28 with TRBJ2-2; D gene unclear. The V end was cut by 8 bases, the J end by 0 bases, with 7 bases between. Germline V gene sequence: CDR1 MDHEN, CDR2 SYDVKM. This CDR3 has 13 amino acids. CDR3 residues: CASFGPNTGELFF. In DNA, the CDR3 is TGTGCCAGCTTTGGGCCGAACACCGGGGAGCTGTTTTTT.

This clonotype came up many times. The CDR3 loop is CSVWTQAGETQYF. The CDR3 DNA is TGCAGCGTTTGGACCCAAGCGGGAGAGACCCAGTACTTC. This sequence joins TRBV29-1 and TRBJ2-5; maybe TRBD2 (6 bases). V was clipped by 5 bases and J by 4 bases, with 14 bases between them. The CDR3 covers 13 residues. Germline values: CDR1 SQVTM, CDR2 ANQGSEA.

This clonotype was recorded at least ten times. J is TRBJ1-2 and V is TRBV15; TRBD1 might be the D (5 bases). CDR3 length equals 16 residues. Deletions cut 0 bases from V and 4 bases from J, with 15 bases between. Germline V gene data show CDR1 as LNHNV and CDR2 as YYDKDF (reference sequence). CDR3 coding DNA: TGTGCCACCAGCAGAGATGGCCCGGAGGGGATCTATGGCTACACCTTC. This encodes CATSRDGPEGIYGYTF.

This clonotype was seen a few times. This chain links TRBV20-1 with TRBJ2-1, with 14 bases aligning to TRBD2. CDR3 length: 18 residues. Trimming cost V 3 bases and J 4 bases; bases outside gene matches: 11. Germline CDR1 is DFQATT and CDR2 is SNEGSKA (reference sequence). Here the CDR3 reads CSARDKGTSGGVYNEQFF. CDR3 bases: TGCAGTGCTAGGGACAAGGGGACTAGCGGGGGAGTGTACAATGAGCAGTTCTTC.

The chain links TRBV12-3 or TRBV12-4 to TRBJ1-2; TRBD1 might be the D (5 bases). The CDR3 loop spans 15 amino acids. The V end was cut by 6 bases, the J end by 3 bases, with 17 bases between. This chain's CDR3 is CASSPDSTVDYGYTF. The CDR3 DNA is TGTGCCAGCAGCCCAGATTCGACAGTCGACTATGGCTACACCTTC.

This chain joins TRBV4-3 and TRBJ2-1; a possible D gene is TRBD2 (5 bases). Deletions cut 1 base from V and 1 base from J, with 11 bases between. Germline values: CDR1 LGHNA, CDR2 YSLEER. This CDR3 is 16 amino acids long. CDR3 residues: CASSQVAAESYNEQFF. As DNA, the CDR3 is TGCGCCAGCAGCCAAGTAGCAGCGGAATCCTACAATGAGCAGTTCTTC.

This sequence joins TRBV5-1 and TRBJ2-6, with D unclear. The CDR3 runs 16 residues. The V gene's germline CDR1 is SGHRS and CDR2 YFSETQ. V was clipped by 0 bases and J by 0 bases, with 7 bases between them. The CDR3 reads CASSLGVSSGANVLTF. CDR3 sequence (DNA): TGCGCCAGCAGCTTGGGGGTAAGCTCTGGGGCCAACGTCCTGACTTTC.

The chain recombines TRBV9 with TRBJ2-5, with TRBD2 matching over 7 bases. Germline V gene data show CDR1 as SGDLS and CDR2 as YYNGEE. The CDR3 length is 16 residues. V was pared by 0 bases and J by 0 bases, with 5 bases of the junction left unmatched. The CDR3 nucleotides read TGTGCCAGCAGCGTAGGGGGAGCGGGGCACCAAGAGACCCAGTACTTC. Translating gives CASSVGGAGHQETQYF.

This clonotype has at least ten counts. The chain combines TRBV12-3 or TRBV12-4 with TRBJ2-5; D remains unclear. Trimming removed 1 base at V and 2 bases at J, with 8 bases between. The CDR3 sequence is 14 residues long. The CDR3 here is CASSLEIRQETQYF. The CDR3 DNA reads TGTGCCAGCAGTTTAGAAATCAGGCAAGAGACCCAGTACTTC.

This clonotype occurred many times. CDR3 coding DNA: TGTGCCACCAGTGACGAAACAGGGAAAGCTTTCTTT. Translated, it gives CATSDETGKAFF. This rearrangement joins TRBV24-1 to TRBJ1-1; D is perhaps TRBD1 (6 bases). This CDR3 has 12 residues. The V end lost 4 bases, the J end lost 9 bases, and 11 bases lay between the germline ends. Germline assignment: CDR1 KGHDR and CDR2 SFDVKD.

This clonotype was recorded at least ten times. The CDR3 DNA is TGTGCCAGCAGTGAGGGGGCGGGGGGGACCTACAATGAGCAGTTCTTC. This gives the protein CASSEGAGGTYNEQFF. The chain combines TRBV2 with TRBJ2-1, with 9 bases fitting TRBD2. Trimming removed 3 bases from V and 2 bases from J; junction bases left unmatched: 5. CDR1 is SNHLY and CDR2 is FYNNEI in the germline V gene. This CDR3 contains 16 residues.

The V call is TRBV6-4, the J call TRBJ2-2; D is unresolved. Germline V gives CDR1 MRHNA, CDR2 SNTAGT. The V end was cut by 2 bases, the J end by 7 bases, with 5 bases between. CDR3 length: 12 residues. CDR3 DNA: TGTGCCAGCAGTGACAGGGACGGGGAGCTGTTTTTT. Its protein product is CASSDRDGELFF.

V is TRBV6-5 and J is TRBJ2-2; 7 nucleotides line up with TRBD2. J lost 4 bases, V lost 6 bases, and 8 bases had no gene match. CDR3 length: 15 residues. Germline CDR1 and CDR2: MNHEY and SVGAGI. In nucleotides, the CDR3 is TGTGCCAGCAGATATCGGGGGGAACCCACCGGGGAGCTGTTTTTT. Translation: CASRYRGEPTGELFF.

J is TRBJ2-1 and V is TRBV12-3 or TRBV12-4, with 9 bases that match TRBD2. The CDR3 sequence is 16 residues long. V shed 3 bases and J 9 bases; nucleotides not matched to a gene: 12. This CDR3 is CASSLVPWRGGFEQFF. The DNA of the CDR3 is TGTGCCAGCAGTTTGGTCCCCTGGCGGGGGGGTTTTGAGCAGTTCTTC.

This clonotype was seen at least ten times. The gene calls are TRBV20-1 and TRBJ2-7; 8 bases are shared with TRBD2. Germline CDR1 is DFQATT and CDR2 is SNEGSKA (reference sequence). CDR3 length equals 13 residues. V trimming: 4 bases; J trimming: 2 bases; junction bases outside the gene matches: 4. The CDR3 region is CSAIAGPTYEQYF. The DNA for the CDR3 is TGCAGTGCTATAGCGGGGCCGACCTACGAGCAGTACTTC.

The chain joins TRBV11-2 to TRBJ2-5; D is undetermined. Germline V gene data show CDR1 as SGHAT and CDR2 as FQNNGV. The CDR3 sequence is 14 residues long. The germline V and J ends were trimmed by 8 bases and 4 bases, with 17 bases remaining between them. The CDR3: CASREIGMAETQYF. The DNA of the CDR3 is TGTGCCAGCCGTGAGATCGGAATGGCAGAGACCCAGTACTTC.

In its sample, this clonotype was seen many times. The chain uses TRBV10-3 and TRBJ2-5, with TRBD2 matching 11 bases. Per the germline V gene, CDR1 is ENHRY and CDR2 is SYGVKD. The CDR3 runs 16 residues. The ends lost 3 bases at V and 5 bases at J; junction bases unmatched: 8. The CDR3 sequence: CAISDGTSGLTETQYF. CDR3 nucleotides: TGTGCCATCAGTGACGGGACTAGCGGTCTAACGGAGACCCAGTACTTC.